This is a list of T cell receptor beta chains from one sample in a study of early stage breast cancer tumors. TCRdb keeps only in-frame clones here, not all; method: immunoSEQ multiplex PCR. The sample includes about 31,000 clones, 60% to 80% of them seen just once. The material sequenced was blood. These receptors all stem from a person aged 35-50 years with breast cancer. Each CDR3 is given with its conserved first and last residue. Fields, in order: V gene, D gene, J gene, clone size, CDR3 protein, CDR3 DNA. The D gene is left open where the match is weak. Clone sizes are given selectively: once, few, many, or a class where the clone is expanded.

TRBV19	NA	TRBJ1-1	NA	CASSIEGGDTEAFF	TGTGCCAGTAGTATCGAGGGAGGTGACACTGAAGCTTTCTTT
TRBV7-2	TRBD1	TRBJ2-7	NA	CASRRRSGDRGNEQYF	TGTGCCAGCAGACGACGAAGTGGGGACAGGGGAAACGAGCAGTACTTC
TRBV30	NA	TRBJ2-3	NA	CAWSPATDTQYF	TGTGCCTGGAGCCCGGCGACAGATACGCAGTATTTT
TRBV18	NA	TRBJ2-5	few	CASSPQVDPGQTQYF	TGTGCCAGCTCACCACAGGTCGATCCTGGGCAGACCCAGTACTTC
TRBV5-4	TRBD1	TRBJ1-3	NA	CASSVGQGVFSGNTIYF	TGTGCCAGCAGCGTGGGACAGGGGGTTTTCTCTGGAAACACCATATATTTT
TRBV7-2	NA	TRBJ2-3	once	CASSTVSAPDTQYF	TGTGCCAGCAGCACAGTGAGTGCCCCAGATACGCAGTATTTT
TRBV11-3	NA	TRBJ1-1	NA	CASSLLQGGTEAFF	TGTGCCAGCAGCTTACTCCAGGGAGGGACTGAAGCTTTCTTT
TRBV5-1	TRBD1	TRBJ2-7	NA	CASSTGQGTYEQYF	TGCGCCAGCAGCACCGGACAGGGTACCTACGAGCAGTACTTC
TRBV11-1	NA	TRBJ2-7	NA	CASSLSGEQYF	TGTGCCAGCAGCTTATCGGGCGAGCAGTACTTC
TRBV18	NA	TRBJ2-1	NA	CASSPPIRFNEQFF	TGTGCCAGCTCACCACCAATCCGATTCAATGAGCAGTTCTTC
TRBV4-2	TRBD2	TRBJ2-3	NA	CASSQATSGGADTQYF	TGTGCCAGCAGCCAAGCCACTAGCGGGGGGGCCGATACGCAGTATTTT
TRBV19	TRBD1	TRBJ1-1	NA	CASSTSDRGTEAFF	TGTGCCAGTAGTACGTCGGACAGGGGCACTGAAGCTTTCTTT
TRBV12-5	TRBD2	TRBJ2-3	NA	CASGSGTSGSSTDTQYF	TGTGCTAGTGGTTCCGGGACTAGCGGATCTAGCACAGATACGCAGTATTTT
TRBV19	TRBD1	TRBJ1-2	NA	CASSTGGAYGYTF	TGTGCCAGTAGTACAGGGGGCGCCTATGGCTACACCTTC
TRBV9	TRBD2	TRBJ2-1	NA	CASSVGIIAGGRYNEQFF	TGTGCCAGCAGCGTAGGAATAATAGCGGGAGGTCGATACAATGAGCAGTTCTTC
TRBV7-3	NA	TRBJ2-5	NA	CASSLGPGVVETQYF	TGTGCCAGCAGCCTCGGGCCGGGGGTGGTAGAGACCCAGTACTTC
TRBV2	TRBD1	TRBJ2-5	NA	CASNRQGDAGETQYF	TGTGCCAGCAACCGACAGGGGGATGCCGGGGAGACCCAGTACTTC
TRBV7-3	TRBD2	TRBJ2-3	few	CARWGLTSGRTDTQYF	TGTGCCAGATGGGGCCTGACTAGCGGGAGAACAGATACGCAGTATTTT
TRBV9	TRBD2	TRBJ2-7	NA	CASYKRVAGVSYEQYF	TGTGCCAGCTATAAGCGAGTAGCGGGGGTCTCCTACGAGCAGTACTTC
TRBV7-2	TRBD2	TRBJ2-5	NA	CASSSAGTSRETQYF	TGTGCCAGCAGCTCCGCCGGGACTAGCAGAGAGACCCAGTACTTC
TRBV9	NA	TRBJ2-5	NA	CASSVGSRSDQETQYF	TGTGCCAGCAGCGTAGGCAGCCGTAGCGACCAAGAGACCCAGTACTTC
TRBV5-1	NA	TRBJ2-7	NA	CASSSAGVTYEQYF	TGCGCCAGCAGCTCCGCAGGGGTGACCTACGAGCAGTACTTC
TRBV25-1	NA	TRBJ1-5	once	CASRPESVQPQHF	TGTGCCAGCAGACCCGAGTCGGTTCAGCCCCAGCATTTT
TRBV18	NA	TRBJ1-1	NA	CASSRLSDTEAFF	TGTGCCAGCTCACGCCTGAGCGACACTGAAGCTTTCTTT
TRBV7-2	NA	TRBJ2-7	NA	CASSFGQSSYEQYF	TGTGCCAGCAGCTTCGGACAGAGCTCCTACGAGCAGTACTTC
TRBV30	NA	TRBJ2-6	NA	CAWSLSGANVLTF	TGTGCCTGGAGCCTTTCTGGGGCCAACGTCCTGACTTTC
TRBV28	NA	TRBJ2-4	NA	CASSPAEEAKNIQYF	TGTGCCAGCAGTCCCGCCGAGGAGGCCAAAAACATTCAGTACTTC
TRBV11-3	NA	TRBJ2-3	NA	CASSSRDRNGDTQYF	TGTGCCAGCAGCTCCCGGGACCGCAACGGGGATACGCAGTATTTT
TRBV4-2	TRBD2	TRBJ2-7	NA	CASSQGREVSYEQYF	TGTGCCAGCAGCCAAGGGCGGGAGGTCTCCTACGAGCAGTACTTC
TRBV28	TRBD1	TRBJ2-7	NA	CASSFPGQAYEQYF	TGTGCCAGCAGTTTCCCGGGACAGGCCTACGAGCAGTACTTC
TRBV19	NA	TRBJ1-4	NA	CASSTQSTNEKLFF	TGTGCCAGTAGTACTCAGTCAACTAATGAAAAACTGTTTTTT
TRBV30	NA	TRBJ2-1	NA	CAWSVQGDVYNEQFF	TGTGCCTGGAGTGTACAGGGAGATGTGTACAATGAGCAGTTCTTC
TRBV7-2	NA	TRBJ2-2	NA	CASRRLGNTGELFF	TGTGCCAGCAGACGCCTAGGGAACACCGGGGAGCTGTTTTTT
TRBV30	TRBD1	TRBJ2-4	NA	CAWSVQGQGDKNIQYF	TGTGCCTGGAGTGTACAGGGACAGGGAGACAAAAACATTCAGTACTTC
TRBV9	NA	TRBJ1-2	once	CASSVAVGGVSGYTF	TGTGCCAGCAGCGTAGCAGTGGGCGGGGTGTCTGGCTACACCTTC
TRBV2	NA	TRBJ2-3	NA	CASSGLGGHTDTQYF	TGTGCCAGCAGTGGCCTCGGGGGACACACAGATACGCAGTATTTT
TRBV7-9	TRBD1	TRBJ2-1	once	CASSHTPGQGGEQFF	TGTGCCAGCAGCCACACTCCGGGACAGGGAGGCGAGCAGTTCTTC
TRBV7-9	NA	TRBJ2-2	NA	CASSRYTSGELFF	TGTGCCAGCAGCCGATACACATCCGGGGAGCTGTTTTTT
TRBV11-2	TRBD2	TRBJ2-5	once	CASSPGLGIIAETQYF	TGTGCCAGCAGCCCGGGACTAGGAATTATCGCGGAGACCCAGTACTTC
TRBV7-2	TRBD1	TRBJ2-1	NA	CASSLAPGTGYPEQFF	TGTGCCAGCAGCTTAGCCCCCGGGACAGGGTATCCTGAGCAGTTCTTC
TRBV13	TRBD2	TRBJ2-1	NA	CASSPTSGRGLTYNEQFF	TGTGCCAGCAGCCCCACTAGCGGGAGAGGTTTAACCTACAATGAGCAGTTCTTC
TRBV5-8	NA	TRBJ2-7	NA	CASSLGGDLEQYF	TGTGCCAGCAGCTTGGGGGGGGACCTCGAGCAGTACTTC
TRBV7-2	NA	TRBJ2-3	NA	CASSFRTIVAQYF	TGTGCCAGCAGCTTTAGGACTATTGTTGCGCAGTATTTT
TRBV2	TRBD1	TRBJ1-2	few	CASRGDRGYGYTF	TGTGCCAGCAGGGGCGACAGGGGCTATGGCTACACCTTC
TRBV2	NA	TRBJ1-2	few	CASSEAEYGVRGYTF	TGTGCCAGCAGTGAAGCGGAGTACGGGGTACGAGGCTACACCTTC
TRBV7-7	NA	TRBJ2-1	once	CASSLDLRNEQFF	TGTGCCAGCAGCTTAGACCTGCGCAATGAGCAGTTCTTC
TRBV2	NA	TRBJ1-1	NA	CASSARWVGTEAFF	TGTGCCAGCAGTGCCAGGTGGGTGGGGACTGAAGCTTTCTTT
TRBV7-9	NA	TRBJ2-7	medium-sized	CASSPEGLGYEQYF	TGTGCCAGCAGCCCCGAGGGACTGGGATACGAGCAGTACTTC
TRBV7-9	NA	TRBJ1-5	NA	CASSLAGGTQHF	TGTGCCAGCAGCTTAGCGGGGGGGACCCAGCATTTT
TRBV4-3	TRBD1	TRBJ1-4	NA	CASSQTLDRGNEKLFF	TGCGCCAGCAGCCAAACCCTTGACAGGGGTAATGAAAAACTGTTTTTT
TRBV7-9	NA	TRBJ1-1	NA	CASSRVGTLNTEAFF	TGTGCCAGCAGCAGGGTAGGGACGCTGAACACTGAAGCTTTCTTT
TRBV5-1	NA	TRBJ2-3	NA	CASTAERFPTDTQYF	TGCGCCAGCACGGCGGAGCGGTTCCCTACGGATACGCAGTATTTT
TRBV4-2	TRBD2	TRBJ2-3	NA	CASSQEGLAESTDTQYF	TGTGCCAGCAGCCAAGAGGGCCTAGCGGAGAGCACAGATACGCAGTATTTT
TRBV20-1	NA	TRBJ2-3	NA	CSELSSDTQYF	TGCAGTGAGCTCTCATCAGATACGCAGTATTTT
TRBV9	NA	TRBJ1-1	NA	CASSVDGSMNTEAFF	TGTGCCAGCAGCGTGGACGGTTCGATGAACACTGAAGCTTTCTTT
TRBV2	NA	TRBJ1-2	medium-sized	CASSEMAGPYGYTF	TGTGCCAGCAGTGAAATGGCAGGGCCCTATGGCTACACCTTC
TRBV7-3	TRBD1	TRBJ1-5	NA	CASSLKGQRGPLGNQPQHF	TGTGCCAGCAGCTTAAAGGGACAGAGGGGCCCCTTAGGCAATCAGCCCCAGCATTTT